The TCR beta chain described here comes from a study of naive and memory T cell subsets. Germline CDR1 is MNHEY and CDR2 is SVGAGI. With 7 bases removed from V and 2 bases from J, the gap between germline ends came to 21 bases. The CDR3 sequence is 18 residues long. An equimolar mix of two oligonucleotides served as the beta constant-region primer for TRBC1 and TRBC2. TCRdb redid the calling of the UMI-ligation and nested PCR reads with MiXCR, one entry per CDR3 protein. Found here are some 85,000 distinct CDR3 sequences, roughly 13% of them singletons; the top ten hold 0.7% to 0.95%. The TCR originated in a human donor in good health. The sequenced sample consisted of central memory CD4+ T cells from blood. The chain combines TRBV6-5 with TRBJ2-6; a weak D match, TRBD1 (6 bases). The CDR3 sequence is CASTQLLWGRPGANVLTF. The CDR3 DNA follows: TGTGCCAGCACCCAATTACTTTGGGGGCGCCCTGGGGCCAACGTCCTGACTTTC.